This T cell receptor (beta chain) derives from a study of CD8 T cell repertoires and HIV-1 epitope variants. This clone was detected once. Antigen unknown. Deletions cut 5 bases from V and 6 bases from J, with 6 bases between. Germline CDR1 and CDR2: SEHNR and FQNEAQ (reference sequence). CDR3 size: 11 residues. Clones were read by immunoSEQ multiplex PCR, and TCRdb kept only the in-frame ones, dropping some. The data hold some 5,200 clones, with less than 70% observed a single time. Material for sequencing was cultured CD8+ T cells derived from PBMCs. This clonotype originated in a male donor with HIV. V usage is TRBV7-9 and J usage is TRBJ2-3; no clear D gene. CDR3 amino acids: CASSPLDTQYF. The CDR3 DNA reads as TGTGCCAGCAGCCCGCTGGATACGCAGTATTTT.